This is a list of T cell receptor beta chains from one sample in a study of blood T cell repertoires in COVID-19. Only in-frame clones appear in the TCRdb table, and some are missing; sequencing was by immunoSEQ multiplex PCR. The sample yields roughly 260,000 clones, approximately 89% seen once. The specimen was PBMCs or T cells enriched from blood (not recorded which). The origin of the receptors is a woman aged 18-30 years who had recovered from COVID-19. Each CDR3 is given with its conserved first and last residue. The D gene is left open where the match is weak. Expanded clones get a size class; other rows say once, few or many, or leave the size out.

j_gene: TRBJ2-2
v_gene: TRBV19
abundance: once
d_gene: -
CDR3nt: TGTGCCAGTAGTATAGGAGTTCCCGGGATCCCGAACACCGGGGAGCTGTTTTTT
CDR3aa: CASSIGVPGIPNTGELFF

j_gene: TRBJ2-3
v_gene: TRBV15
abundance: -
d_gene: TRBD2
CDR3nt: TGTGCCACCACCCGGGAGGACGCGGTTAAAGGCACAGATACGCAGTATTTT
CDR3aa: CATTREDAVKGTDTQYF

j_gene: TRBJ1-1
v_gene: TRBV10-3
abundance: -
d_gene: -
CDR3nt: TGTGCCATCAGTGACGAGGCAGATGCACACACTGAAGCTTTCTTT
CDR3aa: CAISDEADAHTEAFF

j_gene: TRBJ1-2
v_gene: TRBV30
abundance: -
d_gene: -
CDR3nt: TGTGCCTTGAAAATACAGGCAAACTATGGCTACACCTTC
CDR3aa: CALKIQANYGYTF

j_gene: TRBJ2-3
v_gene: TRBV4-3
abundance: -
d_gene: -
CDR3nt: TGCGCCAGCAGCCAACACCCCGTGGGCGGGCTATCGGGTAGCACAGATACGCAGTATTTT
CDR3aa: CASSQHPVGGLSGSTDTQYF

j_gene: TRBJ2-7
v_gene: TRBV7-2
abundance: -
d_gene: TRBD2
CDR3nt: TGTGCCAGCAGCTCCCCATCGCGCGGGAGGATTTCCTACGAGCAGTACTTC
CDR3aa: CASSSPSRGRISYEQYF

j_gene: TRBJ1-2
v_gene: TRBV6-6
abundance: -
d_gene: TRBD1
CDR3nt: TGTGCCAGCAGCAGGGCCCCGGGACAGGGGGCTTTTGGCTACACCTTC
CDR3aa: CASSRAPGQGAFGYTF

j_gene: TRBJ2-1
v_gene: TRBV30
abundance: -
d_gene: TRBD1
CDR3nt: TGTGCCTGGAAACAGGGGCTCTACGGCAATGAGCAGTTCTTC
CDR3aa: CAWKQGLYGNEQFF

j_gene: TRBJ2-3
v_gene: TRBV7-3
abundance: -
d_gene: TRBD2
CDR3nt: TGTGCCAGCAGCTTACGTAGTCGTCGGGCTTCCCGGGGGGCAGATACGCAGTATTTT
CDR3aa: CASSLRSRRASRGADTQYF

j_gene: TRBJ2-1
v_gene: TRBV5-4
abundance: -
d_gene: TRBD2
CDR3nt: TGTGCCAGCAGCTTGGATCTAGCGGTCTCGAATGAGCAGTTCTTC
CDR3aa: CASSLDLAVSNEQFF

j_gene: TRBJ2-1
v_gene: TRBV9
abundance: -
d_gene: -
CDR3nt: TGTGCCAGCAGCTATAGCGGTTACAATGAGCAGTTCTTC
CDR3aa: CASSYSGYNEQFF

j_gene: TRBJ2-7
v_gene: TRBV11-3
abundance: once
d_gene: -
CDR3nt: TGTGCCAGCAGCTCCCCGCCTGATGGGGCAGGGTACGAGCAGTACTTC
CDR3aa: CASSSPPDGAGYEQYF

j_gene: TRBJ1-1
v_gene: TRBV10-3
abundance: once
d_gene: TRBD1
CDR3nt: TGTGCCATCAGGGGGGGTCGGGACAGGGGCCTGAACACTGAAGCTTTCTTT
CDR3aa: CAIRGGRDRGLNTEAFF

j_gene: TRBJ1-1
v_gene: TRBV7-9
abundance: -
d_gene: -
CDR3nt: TGTGCCAGCAGCCCGCGGACTGCGATGAACACTGAAGCTTTCTTT
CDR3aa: CASSPRTAMNTEAFF